The 14 T cell receptor beta chains listed next were all sequenced from one sample in a study of regulatory T cells in long-lasting Graves disease. The time point denotes: newly diagnosed GD, antithyroid drugs for less than 3 months. The TCR library was prepared using RNA isolated from PBMCs. Building the TCR beta libraries relied on iRepertoire HTBI primers, and CDR3 regions underwent Arm-PCR. TCRdb analysed the multiplex PCR reads with MiXCR anew, one entry per CDR3 protein. This sample has 350,000 to 450,000 distinct CDR3 sequences; about 12% occur once, and the top ten carry 15% to 20%. This sample also belongs to another study, concerning T cells in Graves' hyperthyroidism and ophthalmopathy.

Sequencing used peripheral blood mononuclear cells (PBMCs), obtained at new diagnosis, from a patient treated with antithyroid drugs. The receptor set was obtained from a woman under 30 with Graves disease.

The sample holds many counts of this clonotype. This chain links TRBV12-5 with TRBJ2-1, with a tentative D call TRBD1 (6 bases). Germline V gene lookup returns CDR1 LGHNT and CDR2 FRNRAP. V was shortened by 0 bases and J by 5 bases, with 11 bases between the two germline ends. CDR3 size: 15 residues. CDR3 DNA: TGTGCTAGTGGTTTGGTACATTCAGGGGACAATGAGCAGTTCTTC. This gives the protein CASGLVHSGDNEQFF.

This clonotype was detected ten times or more. V usage is TRBV6-1 and J usage is TRBJ2-3, with D maybe TRBD1 (5 bases). The germline V gene has CDR1 MNHNS and CDR2 SASEGT. V lost 1 base, J lost 0 bases, and 11 bases lay in between. The CDR3 spans 16 residues. CDR3 DNA sequence: TGTGCCAGCAGTGAAGTAAAGGGGTCTAGCACAGATACGCAGTATTTT. It codes for CASSEVKGSSTDTQYF.

This clonotype was seen repeatedly, ten times or more. V usage is TRBV2 and J usage is TRBJ1-5; D possibly corresponds to TRBD1 (6 bases). V was trimmed by 3 bases and J by 0 bases, leaving 18 bases between them. This CDR3 comprises 18 residues. CDR1 is SNHLY and CDR2 is FYNNEI in the germline V gene. The chain's CDR3 is CASSDSSAGTYSNQPQHF. DNA of the CDR3: TGTGCCAGCAGTGACTCTTCAGCGGGGACATATAGCAATCAGCCCCAGCATTTT.

CDR3 sequence reads: CASSFAQGGYEQYF. In DNA, the CDR3 is TGTGCCAGCAGCTTCGCCCAGGGGGGATACGAGCAGTACTTC. The rearrangement uses TRBV11-2 and TRBJ2-7, with D possibly matching TRBD1 (7 bases). This CDR3 contains 14 residues. The V end was cut by 3 bases, the J end by 4 bases, with 13 bases between. CDR1 SGHAT and CDR2 FQNNGV come from the germline V gene.

This clonotype has at least ten counts. This chain connects TRBV18 to TRBJ1-1; unclear D gene. Germline values: CDR1 KGHSH, CDR2 LQKENI. The CDR3 runs 12 residues. V was cut by 2 bases and J by 6 bases, with 7 bases left in between. CDR3 sequence reads: CASSPFGAEAFF. The CDR3 bases are TGTGCCAGCTCACCATTCGGTGCTGAAGCTTTCTTT.

A word on this clonotype: A read error may be the cause here, since a much bigger clone is one base away. V usage is TRBV12-3 or TRBV12-4 and J usage is TRBJ1-1; a possible D gene is TRBD1 (6 bases). The CDR3 loop spans 11 amino acids. V was cut by 8 bases and J by 8 bases, with 12 bases left in between. Written as DNA, the CDR3 is TGTGCCAGCGGGAGGGGGGGGGAAGCTTTCTTT. Its protein product is CASGRGGEAFF.

This clonotype was seen at least ten times. The chain couples TRBV11-2 to TRBJ1-1, with D unresolved. This CDR3 contains 15 residues. Germline loops: CDR1 SGHAT, CDR2 FQNNGV. V was shortened by 0 bases and J by 0 bases, with 8 bases between the two germline ends. The DNA for the CDR3 is TGTGCCAGCAGCTTAGATGGCAGACTGAACACTGAAGCTTTCTTT. This sequence encodes CASSLDGRLNTEAFF.

This clonotype was found a few times. This chain connects TRBV7-9 to TRBJ2-1; 9 nucleotides match TRBD2. Germline CDR1 and CDR2: SEHNR and FQNEAQ (reference sequence). The CDR3 runs 20 residues. V lost 0 bases, J lost 4 bases, and 16 bases stayed unmatched. CDR3: CASSLAVPSTLAGEYNEQFF. The CDR3 DNA reads TGTGCCAGCAGCTTAGCGGTCCCCTCAACACTAGCGGGCGAATACAATGAGCAGTTCTTC.

As concerns this clonotype: A read error may be the cause here, since a much bigger clone is one base away. V is TRBV11-2 and J is TRBJ2-7, with D perhaps matching TRBD1 or TRBD2 (5 bases each). Looked up from germline, CDR1 is SGHAT and CDR2 is FQNNGV. V lost 6 bases and J lost 2, with 17 bases in between. The CDR3 extends over 15 amino acids. The CDR3 bases are TGTGCCAGCAGTCCCAGGGTTTGGGGAGCCTACGAGCAGTACGTC. As protein: CASSPRVWGAYEQYV.

This clonotype has a count of ten or more. This chain joins TRBV12-3 or TRBV12-4 and TRBJ2-7, with a possible D match to TRBD1 (6 bases). The CDR3 runs 12 residues. Trimming took 1 base from V and 7 from J, leaving 8 bases between them. The CDR3 DNA reads TGTGCCAGCAGTTTAGGGGGGCAAGAGCAGTACGTC. Amino acid sequence: CASSLGGQEQYV.

There are a few counts of this clonotype. The chain combines TRBV6-2 or TRBV6-3 with TRBJ1-6; TRBD1 matches at 7 bases. There are 14 residues in the CDR3. J was trimmed by 13 bases and V by 8 bases; bases with no gene match: 14. Germline V lookup: CDR1 MNHEY, CDR2 SVGEGT. The CDR3 nucleotides are TGTGCCAGCTATGGTGTGGGTGGGACAGCTCCCCTCCACTTT. Translated: CASYGVGGTAPLHF.

The gene calls are TRBV5-4 and TRBJ1-5, with D possibly TRBD1 on 6 matching bases. Germline V gene sequence: CDR1 SGHNT, CDR2 YYREEE (reference sequence). The CDR3 contains 13 residues. Trimming took off 4 bases at V and 6 bases at J, with 11 bases between the two ends. The CDR3 coding sequence is TGTGCCAGCAGCCTGACAGGCAGTCAGCCCCAGCATTTT. This encodes CASSLTGSQPQHF.

In its sample, this clonotype was seen once. V and J are TRBV28 and TRBJ2-7; 10 nucleotides agree with TRBD1. The CDR3 extends over 14 amino acids. With V trimmed by 6 bases and J by 10 bases, 12 bases remained unmatched. The V gene's germline CDR1 is MDHEN and CDR2 SYDVKM. The CDR3 nucleotides are TGTGCCAGCAGAACCCGGGACAGGGGTTTTTCTCAGTACTTC. It translates to CASRTRDRGFSQYF.

Worth noting for this clonotype: This could be a read error, since a much larger clone is one nucleotide away. The chain recombines TRBV20-1 with TRBJ2-5; no firm D call. The length of the CDR3 is 13 residues. The germline CDR1 and CDR2 sequences are DFQATT and SNEGSKA (reference sequence). Written as DNA, the CDR3 is TGCAGTGCTAGTAGTACTATTCAAGAGACCGAGTACTTC. Its protein product is CSASSTIQETEYF.